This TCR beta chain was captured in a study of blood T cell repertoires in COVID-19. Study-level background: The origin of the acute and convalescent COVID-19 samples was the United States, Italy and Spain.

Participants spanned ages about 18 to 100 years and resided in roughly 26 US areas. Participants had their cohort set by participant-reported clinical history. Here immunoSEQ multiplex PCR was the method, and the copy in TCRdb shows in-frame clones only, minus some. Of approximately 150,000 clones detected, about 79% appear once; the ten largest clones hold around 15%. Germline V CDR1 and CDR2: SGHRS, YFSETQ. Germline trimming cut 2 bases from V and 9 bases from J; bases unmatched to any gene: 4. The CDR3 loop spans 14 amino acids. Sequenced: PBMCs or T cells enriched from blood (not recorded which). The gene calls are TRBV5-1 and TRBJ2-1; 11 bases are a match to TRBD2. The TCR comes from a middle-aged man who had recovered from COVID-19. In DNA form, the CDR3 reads TGCGCCAGCAGCTTTAGCGGGGGGGCGATTGAGCAGTTCTTC. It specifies CASSFSGGAIEQFF. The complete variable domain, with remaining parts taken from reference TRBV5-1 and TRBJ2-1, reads KAGVTQTPRYLIKTRGQQVTLSCSPISGHRSVSWYQQTPGQGLQFLFEYFSETQRNKGNFPGRFSGRQFSNSRSEMNVSTLELGDSALYLCASSFSGGAIEQFFGPGTRLTVL.